The rows below give T cell receptor beta chains drawn from one sample of a study of cytomegalovirus exposure and HLA in healthy donors. Assay: immunoSEQ multiplex PCR; the TCRdb copy retains only in-frame clones and omits some. Across some 84,000 clones, the top ten clones capture 0.58% of the sample. Specimen: PBMCs. The source of these receptors is a man aged 45-65 years in good health and CMV-seronegative. CDR3s include the opening cysteine and the closing phenylalanine or tryptophan. Each record gives: J gene, V gene, D gene, CDR3 protein, CDR3 DNA. D genes are given only for firm matches.

j_gene: TRBJ2-7; v_gene: TRBV29-1; d_gene: -; CDR3aa: CSVVPGGSYEQYF; CDR3nt: TGCAGCGTTGTCCCCGGGGGTTCCTACGAGCAGTACTTC
j_gene: TRBJ1-2; v_gene: TRBV7-2; d_gene: -; CDR3aa: CASSLGRVGGYTF; CDR3nt: TGTGCCAGCAGCTTAGGGAGGGTTGGAGGCTACACCTTC
j_gene: TRBJ1-1; v_gene: TRBV10-3; d_gene: TRBD1; CDR3aa: CAISESGRGQGRAFF; CDR3nt: TGTGCCATCAGTGAGTCGGGTAGGGGGCAAGGGAGAGCTTTCTTT
j_gene: TRBJ2-5; v_gene: TRBV2; d_gene: -; CDR3aa: CASSGDNQETQYF; CDR3nt: TGTGCCAGCAGTGGGGACAACCAAGAGACCCAGTACTTC
j_gene: TRBJ1-2; v_gene: TRBV28; d_gene: -; CDR3aa: CASSLPGYRDGRNGYTF; CDR3nt: TGTGCCAGCAGTTTACCCGGGTACAGGGATGGTAGGAATGGCTACACCTTC
j_gene: TRBJ2-7; v_gene: TRBV7-8; d_gene: TRBD1; CDR3aa: CASSRDRVTYEQYF; CDR3nt: TGTGCCAGCAGCCGGGACAGAGTGACCTACGAGCAGTACTTC
j_gene: TRBJ1-5; v_gene: TRBV19; d_gene: TRBD1; CDR3aa: CASSKTGVGQPQHF; CDR3nt: TGTGCCAGTAGTAAAACAGGGGTTGGTCAGCCCCAGCATTTT
j_gene: TRBJ1-4; v_gene: TRBV6-1; d_gene: -; CDR3aa: CASRVLWATNEKLFF; CDR3nt: TGTGCCAGCCGGGTATTGTGGGCAACTAATGAAAAACTGTTTTTT
j_gene: TRBJ2-1; v_gene: TRBV5-1; d_gene: -; CDR3aa: CASSHFPQGSYNEQFF; CDR3nt: TGCGCCAGCAGCCACTTTCCCCAGGGTTCCTACAATGAGCAGTTCTTC
j_gene: TRBJ1-1; v_gene: TRBV19; d_gene: TRBD1; CDR3aa: CASRTQGAAEAFF; CDR3nt: TGTGCCAGTAGGACCCAGGGGGCCGCTGAAGCTTTCTTT
j_gene: TRBJ1-6; v_gene: TRBV11-3; d_gene: TRBD1; CDR3aa: CASSLRGPTGDSPLHF; CDR3nt: TGTGCCAGCAGCTTACGGGGGCCAACAGGGGATTCACCCCTCCACTTT
j_gene: TRBJ2-5; v_gene: TRBV2; d_gene: TRBD2; CDR3aa: CASSVTSGGRETQYF; CDR3nt: TGTGCCAGCAGTGTCACTAGCGGGGGGCGGGAGACCCAGTACTTC
j_gene: TRBJ2-7; v_gene: TRBV6-5; d_gene: TRBD1; CDR3aa: CASSQDRDSWYEQYF; CDR3nt: TGTGCCAGCAGCCAAGACCGGGACAGTTGGTACGAGCAGTACTTC
j_gene: TRBJ1-2; v_gene: TRBV29-1; d_gene: -; CDR3aa: CSARDVQGNGYTF; CDR3nt: TGCAGCGCTCGGGACGTACAGGGCAATGGCTACACCTTC
j_gene: TRBJ2-7; v_gene: TRBV5-1; d_gene: -; CDR3aa: CASSLIQVGYEQYF; CDR3nt: TGCGCCAGCAGCTTGATCCAGGTGGGTTACGAGCAGTACTTC
j_gene: TRBJ1-3; v_gene: TRBV29-1; d_gene: TRBD1; CDR3aa: CSARTGAGNTIYF; CDR3nt: TGCAGCGCTAGGACAGGGGCTGGAAACACCATATATTTT
j_gene: TRBJ2-1; v_gene: TRBV9; d_gene: -; CDR3aa: CASSVDGVSSYNEQFF; CDR3nt: TGTGCCAGCAGCGTAGACGGGGTGAGCTCCTACAATGAGCAGTTCTTC
j_gene: TRBJ2-7; v_gene: TRBV19; d_gene: TRBD1; CDR3aa: CASSLGQGSGEQYF; CDR3nt: TGTGCCAGTAGTCTAGGACAGGGATCGGGCGAGCAGTACTTC
j_gene: TRBJ1-1; v_gene: TRBV19; d_gene: -; CDR3aa: CASSILEIYTEAFF; CDR3nt: TGTGCCAGTAGTATTCTGGAGATTTACACTGAAGCTTTCTTT
j_gene: TRBJ1-3; v_gene: TRBV18; d_gene: -; CDR3aa: CASSPPGRDTIYF; CDR3nt: TGTGCCAGCTCACCACCAGGGAGAGACACCATATATTTT
j_gene: TRBJ2-1; v_gene: TRBV13; d_gene: -; CDR3aa: CASSLGLLSRVNEQFF; CDR3nt: TGTGCCAGCAGCTTAGGCCTATTGAGCAGGGTCAATGAGCAGTTCTTC
j_gene: TRBJ1-2; v_gene: TRBV14; d_gene: -; CDR3aa: CASSQDWSSTNYGYTF; CDR3nt: TGTGCCAGCAGCCAAGATTGGAGCTCCACTAACTATGGCTACACCTTC
j_gene: TRBJ1-3; v_gene: TRBV28; d_gene: TRBD1; CDR3aa: CASSLPTGVGGNTIYF; CDR3nt: TGTGCCAGCAGTTTACCGACAGGGGTTGGTGGAAACACCATATATTTT
j_gene: TRBJ2-5; v_gene: TRBV19; d_gene: TRBD1; CDR3aa: CASSIGTGTETQYF; CDR3nt: TGTGCCAGTAGTATAGGGACAGGGACAGAGACCCAGTACTTC
j_gene: TRBJ2-7; v_gene: TRBV18; d_gene: -; CDR3aa: CASSGAYEQYF; CDR3nt: TGTGCCAGCTCCGGGGCCTACGAGCAGTACTTC
j_gene: TRBJ2-5; v_gene: TRBV28; d_gene: TRBD1; CDR3aa: CASSFLGTGVGETQYF; CDR3nt: TGTGCCAGCAGTTTCTTAGGGACAGGGGTCGGGGAGACCCAGTACTTC
j_gene: TRBJ1-1; v_gene: TRBV7-2; d_gene: TRBD1; CDR3aa: CASSFSGTGRTNTEAFF; CDR3nt: TGTGCCAGCAGCTTCTCGGGGACAGGGCGGACGAACACTGAAGCTTTCTTT
j_gene: TRBJ2-1; v_gene: TRBV6-1; d_gene: -; CDR3aa: CASSLGGPSEQFF; CDR3nt: TGTGCCAGCAGTCTGGGGGGGCCGAGTGAGCAGTTCTTC
j_gene: TRBJ2-1; v_gene: TRBV29-1; d_gene: -; CDR3aa: CSVELSTTRYNEQFF; CDR3nt: TGCAGCGTTGAACTATCCACCACTCGATACAATGAGCAGTTCTTC
j_gene: TRBJ2-1; v_gene: TRBV10-3; d_gene: TRBD2; CDR3aa: CAISASTSSDEQFF; CDR3nt: TGTGCCATCAGTGCCTCGACTAGCTCGGATGAGCAGTTCTTC
j_gene: TRBJ1-6; v_gene: TRBV2; d_gene: TRBD1; CDR3aa: CATGTGTGQNSPLHF; CDR3nt: TGTGCCACGGGAACCGGGACAGGACAAAATTCACCCCTCCACTTT
j_gene: TRBJ2-7; v_gene: TRBV30; d_gene: -; CDR3aa: CAGSGNYEQYF; CDR3nt: TGTGCCGGGTCGGGGAACTACGAGCAGTACTTC
j_gene: TRBJ1-5; v_gene: TRBV30; d_gene: -; CDR3aa: CAWSVRGNQPQHF; CDR3nt: TGTGCCTGGAGTGTACGCGGGAATCAGCCCCAGCATTTT
j_gene: TRBJ2-3; v_gene: TRBV18; d_gene: TRBD2; CDR3aa: CASSPLGGGAEDTQYF; CDR3nt: TGTGCCAGCTCACCACTAGGCGGGGGGGCCGAAGATACGCAGTATTTT
j_gene: TRBJ2-5; v_gene: TRBV7-7; d_gene: TRBD1; CDR3aa: CASSLGQGGEETQYF; CDR3nt: TGTGCTAGCAGCCTAGGACAGGGGGGAGAAGAGACCCAGTACTTC
j_gene: TRBJ2-1; v_gene: TRBV4-3; d_gene: TRBD2; CDR3aa: CASSQGSGGYNEQFF; CDR3nt: TGCGCCAGCAGCCAGGGGAGCGGGGGGTACAATGAGCAGTTCTTC
j_gene: TRBJ1-1; v_gene: TRBV9; d_gene: -; CDR3aa: CASSVGGSGTEAFF; CDR3nt: TGTGCCAGCAGCGTCGGGGGATCGGGCACTGAAGCTTTCTTT
j_gene: TRBJ2-1; v_gene: TRBV7-2; d_gene: -; CDR3aa: CASSPPGISNEQFF; CDR3nt: TGTGCCAGCAGCCCTCCCGGGATAAGCAATGAGCAGTTCTTC
j_gene: TRBJ2-7; v_gene: TRBV28; d_gene: TRBD2; CDR3aa: CASSLLGGGDYEQYF; CDR3nt: TGTGCCAGCAGTTTATTGGGGGGGGGAGACTACGAGCAGTACTTC
j_gene: TRBJ2-5; v_gene: TRBV6-4; d_gene: TRBD2; CDR3aa: CASSRLAGGGETQYF; CDR3nt: TGTGCCAGCAGCCGACTAGCGGGGGGAGGAGAGACCCAGTACTTC
j_gene: TRBJ2-3; v_gene: TRBV18; d_gene: TRBD1; CDR3aa: CASSQQGDSTDTQYF; CDR3nt: TGTGCCAGCTCGCAACAGGGGGATAGCACAGATACGCAGTATTTT
j_gene: TRBJ1-6; v_gene: TRBV6-5; d_gene: TRBD1; CDR3aa: CASSRDREAHWPLHF; CDR3nt: TGTGCCAGCAGCCGGGACAGGGAGGCCCATTGGCCCCTCCACTTT
j_gene: TRBJ1-5; v_gene: TRBV19; d_gene: -; CDR3aa: CVSSSITGTSVSQPQHF; CDR3nt: TGTGTCAGTAGTTCAATTACCGGGACATCGGTCAGTCAGCCCCAGCATTTT
j_gene: TRBJ2-7; v_gene: TRBV7-9; d_gene: TRBD1; CDR3aa: CASSPRQGHEQYF; CDR3nt: TGTGCCAGCAGTCCAAGACAGGGCCACGAGCAGTACTTC
j_gene: TRBJ2-2; v_gene: TRBV30; d_gene: TRBD2; CDR3aa: CAWNPPGLAGGTNTGELFF; CDR3nt: TGTGCCTGGAATCCACCGGGACTAGCGGGGGGTACGAACACCGGGGAGCTGTTTTTT
j_gene: TRBJ1-3; v_gene: TRBV5-4; d_gene: -; CDR3aa: CASSYGTRSGNTIYF; CDR3nt: TGTGCCAGCAGCTACGGGACACGCTCTGGAAACACCATATATTTT